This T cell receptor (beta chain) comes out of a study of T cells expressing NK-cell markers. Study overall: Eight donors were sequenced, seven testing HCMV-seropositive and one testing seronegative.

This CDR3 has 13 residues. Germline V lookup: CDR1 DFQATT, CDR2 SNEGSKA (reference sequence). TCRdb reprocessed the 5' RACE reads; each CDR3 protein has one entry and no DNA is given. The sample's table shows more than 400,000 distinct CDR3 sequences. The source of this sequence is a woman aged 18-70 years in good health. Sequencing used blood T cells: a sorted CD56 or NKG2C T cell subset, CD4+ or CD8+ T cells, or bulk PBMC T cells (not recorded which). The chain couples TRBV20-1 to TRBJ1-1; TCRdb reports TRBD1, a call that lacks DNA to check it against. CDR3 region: CSARPQTDGEAFF.